These 8 T cell receptor beta chains originate from one sample sequenced in a study of T cells in Graves' hyperthyroidism and ophthalmopathy. TCR beta CDR3 sequences were amplified from RNA transcripts. TCR CDR3 underwent first-round RT-PCR with the HTBI primer set. TCRdb reanalysed the multiplex PCR reads using MiXCR and keeps one entry per CDR3 protein. The sample lists 350,000 to 450,000 distinct CDR3 sequences; around 15% were seen once. The sequenced material came from blood. These receptors were obtained from a man aged 50 or older with Graves' ophthalmopathy.

There are many counts of this clonotype. The chain is built from TRBV6-1 and TRBJ2-1; 11 bases map to TRBD2. The V and J ends lost 5 bases and 2 bases, in that order; junction bases with no gene match: 2. Per the germline V gene, CDR1 is MNHNS and CDR2 is SASEGT. The CDR3 is made up of 15 amino acids. As DNA, the CDR3 is TGTGCCAGCAGTTTTAGCGGGAGGGCCTACAATGAGCAGTTCTTC. Translating gives CASSFSGRAYNEQFF.

This clonotype occurred once. A much more abundant neighbour one base away suggests this may be a read error. The genes are TRBV29-1 and TRBJ1-2; D gene ambiguous. The germline V gene encodes CDR1 SQVTM and CDR2 ANQGSEA. This CDR3 has 12 amino acids. The chain's CDR3 is CNAAVDQDGYTF. The CDR3 coding sequence is TGCAACGCGGCCGTGGATCAGGATGGCTACACCTTC. Filled out from reference TRBV29-1 and TRBJ1-2, the complete variable domain reads SAVISQKPSRDICQRGTSLTIQCQVDSQVTMMFWYRQQPGQSLTLIATANQGSEATYESGFVIDKFPISRPNLTFSTLTVSNMSPEDSSIYLCNAAVDQDGYTFGSGTRLTVV.

This clonotype was detected many times. The chain carries TRBV12-3 or TRBV12-4 and TRBJ1-2; a weak D match, TRBD1 (6 bases). The CDR3 has 11 residues. V lost 8 bases to trimming and J lost 8 bases, with 12 bases between them. In nucleotides, the CDR3 is TGTGCCAGCGCAACAGGGTACGGCTACACCTTC. It yields the protein CASATGYGYTF.

This clonotype was detected ten times or more. V is TRBV18 and J is TRBJ2-1; 13 nucleotides agree with TRBD2. Germline trimming cut 3 bases from V and 5 bases from J; bases unmatched to any gene: 7. The CDR3 runs to 17 residues. Germline CDR1 is KGHSH and CDR2 is LQKENI. The CDR3 loop reads CASSPRTSGSRDNEQFF. The CDR3 bases are TGTGCCAGCTCACCCAGGACTAGCGGGAGTAGGGACAATGAGCAGTTCTTC.

This clonotype was found a few times. The chain employs TRBV6-5 and TRBJ1-2; TRBD1 is a possible D gene (5 bases). This CDR3 is built from 16 residues. Trimming pared 0 bases from V and 0 bases from J, leaving 11 bases between. Germline V gene lookup returns CDR1 MNHEY and CDR2 SVGAGI. The CDR3 reads CASSYSKVGANYGYTF. The CDR3 DNA follows: TGTGCCAGCAGTTACTCGAAGGTGGGGGCTAACTATGGCTACACCTTC.

This clonotype has a count of ten or more. This CDR3 reads CASSAMGLAENEQFF. The CDR3 DNA reads TGTGCCAGCAGTGCTATGGGACTAGCGGAGAATGAGCAGTTCTTC. The gene calls are TRBV27 and TRBJ2-1, with 11 nucleotides matching TRBD2. With 5 bases clipped from V and 7 bases from J, the junction kept 7 bases outside the gene matches. CDR3 size: 15 residues. In germline, CDR1 is MNHEY, CDR2 SMNVEV (reference sequence).

V gene TRBV20-1 combines with J gene TRBJ2-3, with D tentatively TRBD1 (6 bases). Trimming pared 5 bases from V and 5 bases from J, leaving 17 bases between. The CDR3 spans 14 residues. Per the germline V gene, CDR1 is DFQATT and CDR2 is SNEGSKA (reference sequence). This CDR3 reads CSADPRGLEDTQYF. CDR3 sequence (DNA): TGCAGTGCTGACCCCAGGGGATTGGAAGATACGCAGTATTTT.

This clonotype occurred many times. This sequence joins TRBV18 and TRBJ2-6; TRBD2 agrees at 7 bases. This CDR3 is 16 amino acids long. The germline CDR1 and CDR2 sequences are KGHSH and LQKENI. With V trimmed by 4 bases and J by 2 bases, 5 bases remained unmatched. The DNA for the CDR3 is TGTGCCAGCTCACTTATCCGGGAGGCTGGGGCCAACGTCCTGACTTTC. This translates into CASSLIREAGANVLTF.